These 18 T cell receptor beta chains came from one sample sequenced in a study of blood T cell repertoires in COVID-19. The repertoire was sequenced with immunoSEQ multiplex PCR; TCRdb's copy has only in-frame clones and lacks some. Here the sample spans roughly 330,000 clones, 86% being singletons. Material: peripheral blood. The receptors were sampled from a woman aged 45-65 years with acute or convalescent COVID-19.

V is TRBV7-8 and J is TRBJ2-7, with a weak D call TRBD1 (5 bases). V was clipped by 2 bases and J by 4 bases, with 15 bases between them. Germline lookup yields CDR1 SGHVS and CDR2 FQNEAQ. This CDR3 region has 15 residues. CDR3 bases: TGTGCCAGCAGCTTATCTCCGGGCAGGGTTTACGAGCAGTACTTC. Translated: CASSLSPGRVYEQYF.

The V gene is TRBV27, the J gene TRBJ2-3, with 12 bases matching TRBD2. J was trimmed by 0 bases and V by 6 bases; bases with no gene match: 13. CDR3 length: 19 amino acids. The germline V gene encodes CDR1 MNHEY and CDR2 SMNVEV (reference sequence). The CDR3 region has the DNA TGTGCCAGCAGCGTCCTACCGGGACTAGCGGGTTCAAGCACAGATACGCAGTATTTT. This sequence encodes CASSVLPGLAGSSTDTQYF.

This rearrangement joins TRBV19 to TRBJ1-6; 7 bases align to TRBD1. Trimming removed 4 bases from V and 3 bases from J; junction bases left unmatched: 9. The CDR3 is 17 residues long. Germline assignment: CDR1 LNHDA and CDR2 SQIVND (reference sequence). The CDR3 DNA reads TGTGCCAGTAGTAAAACCGGGACAGCACTCTATAATTCACCCCTCCACTTT. It yields the protein CASSKTGTALYNSPLHF. The full variable domain, rest sourced from reference TRBV19 and TRBJ1-6, is DGGITQSPKYLFRKEGQNVTLSCEQNLNHDAMYWYRQDPGQGLRLIYYSQIVNDFQKGDIAEGYSVSREKKESFPLTVTSAQKNPTAFYLCASSKTGTALYNSPLHFGNGTRLTVT.

This clone is a singleton in its sample. The rearrangement uses TRBV4-1 and TRBJ2-5; D not certain. The CDR3 has 14 amino acids. CDR1 and CDR2 from the germline V gene are MGHRA and YSYEKL. Trimming cost V 0 bases and J 4 bases, with 9 bases left between them. CDR3 DNA: TGCGCCAGCAGCCAAGATTCGGAGCGAGAGACCCAGTACTTC. It yields the protein CASSQDSERETQYF.

This clone came up a few times. The rearrangement joins TRBV24-1 to TRBJ2-3; the D gene is possibly TRBD1 (8 bases). Looked up from germline, CDR1 is KGHDR and CDR2 is SFDVKD. This CDR3 has 17 residues. The V end was cut by 3 bases, the J end by 2 bases, with 17 bases between. CDR3 sequence reads: CATSDPGQGGHTDTQYF. The CDR3 bases are TGTGCCACCAGTGATCCCGGACAGGGAGGGCACACAGATACGCAGTATTTT.

The chain employs TRBV7-9 and TRBJ2-5, with a possible D match to TRBD1 (5 bases). This CDR3 comprises 12 residues. Germline-derived CDR1 and CDR2 are SEHNR and FQNEAQ (reference sequence). V lost 4 bases and J lost 4, with 7 bases in between. The CDR3 spells CASSSQGETQYF. The CDR3, as DNA: TGTGCCAGCAGCTCGCAGGGAGAGACCCAGTACTTC.

The chain carries TRBV7-9 and TRBJ2-1, with 8 bases aligning to TRBD2. Germline V gene data show CDR1 as SEHNR and CDR2 as FQNEAQ (reference sequence). After removal of 5 bases from V and 5 bases from J, the junction contained 8 bases not matched to a gene. The CDR3 totals 15 residues. CDR3 in amino acids: CASSHGLAADNEQFF. In DNA, the CDR3 is TGTGCCAGCAGCCACGGACTAGCAGCTGACAATGAGCAGTTCTTC.

The V call is TRBV5-1, the J call TRBJ2-1, with D perhaps TRBD1 (5 bases). The CDR3 has 14 amino acids. Germline V gene lookup returns CDR1 SGHRS and CDR2 YFSETQ. V gave up 1 base and J gave up 0 bases, with 5 bases separating them. CDR3 DNA: TGCGCCAGCAGCTTGCAGGGCTCCTACAATGAGCAGTTCTTC. The encoded protein is CASSLQGSYNEQFF.

The V gene is TRBV30, the J gene TRBJ1-4; tentative D call: TRBD1 (6 bases). CDR1 is GTSNPN and CDR2 is SVGIG in the germline V gene (reference sequence). The CDR3 contains 14 residues. V was cut by 4 bases and J by 3 bases, with 12 bases left in between. In DNA, the CDR3 is TGTGCCTGGAATGTTGGACAGCCTAATGAAAAACTGTTTTTT. Protein: CAWNVGQPNEKLFF.

The chain joins TRBV28 to TRBJ1-6; TRBD1 matches at 10 bases. The CDR3 has 14 residues. The germline gives CDR1 MDHEN, CDR2 SYDVKM. Trimming took 3 bases from V and 10 from J; bases not matched to a gene: 3. DNA of the CDR3: TGTGCCAGCAGTTTTGGACAGGGGGTGTCACCCCTCCACTTT. Its translation is CASSFGQGVSPLHF.

This CDR3 is CASSPYLRVLSYEQYF. The CDR3 region has the DNA TGTGCCAGCAGTCCCTATTTGCGGGTCCTCTCCTACGAGCAGTACTTC. The chain is built from TRBV28 and TRBJ2-7, with D possibly matching TRBD2 (5 bases). This CDR3 contains 16 residues. Per the germline V gene, CDR1 is MDHEN and CDR2 is SYDVKM. Trimming took off 5 bases at V and 0 bases at J, with 17 bases between the two ends. Using reference TRBV28 and TRBJ2-7 for the parts outside the CDR3, the full variable domain is DVKVTQSSRYLVKRTGEKVFLECVQDMDHENMFWYRQDPGLGLRLIYFSYDVKMKEKGDIPEGYSVSREKKERFSLILESASTNQTSMYLCASSPYLRVLSYEQYFGPGTRLTVT.

The chain recombines TRBV10-3 with TRBJ2-2, with TRBD2 as a possible D gene (6 bases). CDR3 length: 12 residues. Germline V CDR1 and CDR2: ENHRY, SYGVKD. The ends were cut back, 8 bases at V and 5 bases at J, with 9 bases in the middle. The CDR3 sequence is CAIGGETGELFF. In nucleotides, the CDR3 is TGTGCCATCGGAGGGGAAACCGGGGAGCTGTTTTTT.

This clone was detected a few times. The chain carries TRBV7-9 and TRBJ1-4; TRBD1 matches at 10 bases. The CDR3 runs 15 residues. Germline trimming cut 5 bases from V and 7 bases from J; bases unmatched to any gene: 7. Germline V CDR1 and CDR2: SEHNR, FQNEAQ (reference sequence). CDR3 coding DNA: TGTGCCAGCAGCCACATGGGGGACAGGGGTGAAAAACTGTTTTTT. This encodes CASSHMGDRGEKLFF.

This chain joins TRBV28 and TRBJ2-1, with 7 bases lining up with TRBD2. Trimming cost V 8 bases and J 10 bases; bases outside gene matches: 17. The germline gives CDR1 MDHEN, CDR2 SYDVKM. The CDR3 sequence is 15 residues long. The CDR3: CASSRSGGAGWEQFF. The CDR3 nucleotides read TGTGCCAGCTCTCGGTCGGGGGGAGCGGGGTGGGAGCAGTTCTTC.

V gene TRBV6-5 combines with J gene TRBJ2-4, with TRBD1 matching over 7 bases. Germline CDR1 reads MNHEY; CDR2 reads SVGAGI. This CDR3 region has 16 residues. V was pared by 2 bases and J by 0 bases, with 4 bases of the junction left unmatched. Written as DNA, the CDR3 is TGTGCCAGCAGTTACACTGCAGGGGGAGCCAAAAACATTCAGTACTTC. This sequence encodes CASSYTAGGAKNIQYF.

J is TRBJ2-7 and V is TRBV6-1, with TRBD1 matching over 10 bases. Germline trimming cut 1 base from V and 9 bases from J; bases unmatched to any gene: 6. Germline V gives CDR1 MNHNS, CDR2 SASEGT. CDR3 length equals 14 residues. The CDR3 coding sequence is TGTGCCAGCAGTGAAGGATGGGACAGGGGCGGGCAGTACTTC. Its protein is CASSEGWDRGGQYF.

V and J are TRBV10-1 and TRBJ2-7; tentative D call: TRBD1 (5 bases). Germline assignment: CDR1 WNHNN and CDR2 SYGVQD (reference sequence). This CDR3 spans 17 amino acids. V lost 0 bases, J lost 3 bases, and 18 bases lay in between. The CDR3 reads CASSESKQEESDYEQYF. The CDR3 nucleotides read TGCGCCAGCAGTGAGTCAAAACAGGAAGAGTCTGACTACGAGCAGTACTTC.

This chain uses TRBV9 with TRBJ2-1; TRBD2 matches at 9 bases. The germline gives CDR1 SGDLS, CDR2 YYNGEE. V lost 0 bases to trimming and J lost 9 bases; unmatched junction nucleotides: 7. The CDR3 runs to 15 residues. The CDR3 DNA reads TGTGCCAGCAGCGTAGCTGGGCGGGAGGGTGGTGAGCAGTTCTTC. It specifies CASSVAGREGGEQFF.